The clone carrying this TCR beta chain was observed at least ten times. The antigen is not known. The sample belongs to a study of CD8 T cells in ankylosing spondylitis. Whole-study results and caveats: In ankylosing spondylitis blood, a motif of roughly eight highly homologous TCR beta variants appeared characteristic.

The CDR3 runs 12 residues. The germline gives CDR1 DFQATT, CDR2 SNEGSKA (reference sequence). Trimming pared 3 bases from V and 2 bases from J, leaving 6 bases between. TCRdb passed the 5' RACE reads through MiXCR, listing each CDR3 protein once. The sample has about 500,000 distinct CDR3 sequences, under 5.5% seen once. This clonotype was obtained from a male donor with ankylosing spondylitis. The chain employs TRBV20-1 and TRBJ2-3; D call uncertain. Sequenced: blood, either unsorted or a sorted T cell fraction (not recorded which). CDR3 nucleotides: TGCAGTGCTAGGGGATTCACAGATACGCAGTATTTT. It codes for CSARGFTDTQYF.